Below are 32 T cell receptor beta chains sequenced from a single sample in a study of T cell responses to AZD1222 COVID-19 vaccine (dated by TCRdb to the early 2020s). This specimen's time point label, per the study, means: about 28 days (+/-7) after the second vaccine dose. Library prep was done by the immunoSEQ multiplex PCR assay. TCRdb re-hosts the immuneACCESS table, in-frame sequences only. Its copies lack some clones; in the studies checked, an unresolved V gene accounts for under half of them, and the cause for the rest is not known. The sample profile shows 180,000 or so clones; about 90% of them were found once. The ten biggest clones cover 1.3% of the sample. The sequencing here drew on peripheral blood, taken 28 days after the second AZD1222 dose. These receptors all come from an adult who received the AZD1222 COVID-19 vaccine.

The gene calls are TRBV7-9 and TRBJ2-7; the D is unclear. Trimming pared 5 bases from V and 3 bases from J, leaving 14 bases between. The germline gives CDR1 SEHNR, CDR2 FQNEAQ (reference sequence). The CDR3 has 14 amino acids. The CDR3 spells CASSPGPTGYEQYF. Written as DNA, the CDR3 is TGTGCCAGCAGCCCGGGCCCCACGGGCTACGAGCAGTACTTC. The whole variable domain, filled in from reference TRBV7-9 and TRBJ2-7, reads DTGVSQNPRHKITKRGQNVTFRCDPISEHNRLYWYRQTLGQGPEFLTYFQNEAQLEKSRLLSDRFSAERPKGSFSTLEIQRTEQGDSAMYLCASSPGPTGYEQYFGPGTRLTVT.

This chain connects TRBV6-4 to TRBJ2-1; D may be TRBD1 (6 bases). The CDR3 is made up of 14 amino acids. Per the germline V gene, CDR1 is MRHNA and CDR2 is SNTAGT. The V end was cut by 3 bases, the J end by 8 bases, with 14 bases between. CDR3: CASSEGAEGDEQFF. CDR3 nucleotide sequence: TGTGCCAGCAGTGAGGGGGCCGAGGGCGATGAGCAGTTCTTC.

The CDR3: CALGGNHSPLHF. DNA of the CDR3: TGTGCGCTAGGGGGGAACCATTCACCCCTCCACTTT. This chain links TRBV6-5 with TRBJ1-6; D possibly corresponds to TRBD1 (6 bases). The CDR3 contains 12 residues. CDR1 is MNHEY, CDR2 SVGAGI, per germline.

V gene TRBV3-1 (or the pseudogene TRBV3-2) combines with J gene TRBJ2-2, with 11 bases matching TRBD2. Trimming removed 3 bases from V and 1 base from J; junction bases left unmatched: 7. Germline-derived CDR1 and CDR2 are LGHDT and YNNKEL (reference sequence). The CDR3 sequence is 18 residues long. CDR3 DNA sequence: TGTGCCAGCAGCCATCCCTGGGGGACTAGCGGGAACACCGGGGAGCTGTTTTTT. Translated, it gives CASSHPWGTSGNTGELFF.

This rearrangement joins TRBV7-3 to TRBJ2-7; 10 nucleotides line up with TRBD2. This CDR3 region has 14 residues. The J segment lost 3 bases and the V segment lost 4 bases, leaving 3 bases of the junction unmatched. The germline gives CDR1 SGHTA, CDR2 FQGTGA. This chain's CDR3 is CASSYLAGDYEQYF. As DNA, the CDR3 is TGTGCCAGCAGCTACCTAGCGGGAGACTACGAGCAGTACTTC.

The chain couples TRBV2 to TRBJ2-7; no clear D gene. The CDR3 loop spans 11 amino acids. CDR1 is SNHLY and CDR2 is FYNNEI in the germline V gene. The ends were cut back, 5 bases at V and 5 bases at J, with 7 bases in the middle. The CDR3 loop is CASSKGHEQYF. CDR3 nucleotides: TGTGCCAGCAGTAAGGGTCACGAGCAGTACTTC.

The chain links TRBV19 to TRBJ1-5; the match to TRBD1 covers 8 bases. The V gene end was trimmed by 5 bases and the J gene end by 2 bases; junction bases not matched to a gene: 14. Per germline, CDR1 LNHDA and CDR2 SQIVND (reference sequence). The CDR3 loop spans 18 amino acids. In DNA, the CDR3 is TGTGCCAGTAGTCAACAACGTCTGACAGGGGCAGGCAATCAGCCCCAGCATTTT. This translates into CASSQQRLTGAGNQPQHF.

The chain is built from TRBV11-2 and TRBJ1-3; D remains unclear. Germline CDR1 SGHAT, CDR2 FQNNGV. Trimming left V 3 bases short and J 1 base short, with 7 bases between. The length of the CDR3 is 14 residues. The DNA of the CDR3 is TGTGCCAGCAGCTTGGGCAGGTCTGGAAACACCATATATTTT. This codes for CASSLGRSGNTIYF. Filled out from reference TRBV11-2 and TRBJ1-3, the complete variable domain reads EAGVAQSPRYKIIEKRQSVAFWCNPISGHATLYWYQQILGQGPKLLIQFQNNGVVDDSQLPKDRFSAERLKGVDSTLKIQPAKLEDSAVYLCASSLGRSGNTIYFGEGSWLTVV.

The chain carries TRBV2 and TRBJ2-1; the match to TRBD2 covers 7 bases. V trimming: 7 bases; J trimming: 7 bases; junction bases outside the gene matches: 10. The CDR3 runs to 14 residues. Germline lookup yields CDR1 SNHLY and CDR2 FYNNEI. The CDR3 sequence: CASKGGTGQNEQFF. The DNA of the CDR3 is TGTGCCAGCAAGGGAGGGACTGGGCAAAATGAGCAGTTCTTC.

The rearrangement uses TRBV5-8 and TRBJ1-2; 9 nucleotides line up with TRBD1. The CDR3 spans 16 residues. V lost 2 bases, J lost 3 bases, and 8 bases stayed unmatched. Germline V gene lookup returns CDR1 SGHTS and CDR2 YDEGEE. This CDR3 is CASSLGQGKVDYGYTF. The CDR3 DNA is TGTGCCAGCAGCTTAGGACAGGGGAAGGTTGACTATGGCTACACCTTC.

The CDR3, as DNA: TGTGCCAGCAGCCAAGATGATGGGGGATGGGACCAGCAGTTCTTC. Its translation: CASSQDDGGWDQQFF. The rearrangement links TRBV3-1 (or the pseudogene TRBV3-2) to TRBJ2-1, with D possibly called TRBD1 or TRBD2 (5 bases each). The V end lost 0 bases, the J end lost 11 bases, and 17 bases lay between the germline ends. CDR1 and CDR2 from the germline V gene are LGHDT and YNNKEL (reference sequence). CDR3 size: 15 residues.

This clone was detected only once. This chain joins TRBV18 and TRBJ1-1; TRBD1 agrees at 8 bases. CDR1 is KGHSH and CDR2 is LQKENI in the germline V gene. Trimming at V came to 3 bases and at J to 1 base, leaving 4 bases not matched to a gene. The CDR3 extends over 15 amino acids. The CDR3 bases are TGTGCCAGCTCACCGGCAGGGGGCGAGAACACTGAAGCTTTCTTT. It codes for CASSPAGGENTEAFF.

The rearrangement uses TRBV3-1 (or the pseudogene TRBV3-2) and TRBJ2-1, with D tentatively TRBD1 or TRBD2 (5 bases each). Trimming stripped 4 bases from V and 8 bases from J, with 18 bases between. From germline, CDR1 is LGHDT and CDR2 YNNKEL (reference sequence). CDR3 length: 15 residues. DNA for the CDR3: TGTGCCAGCAGCCCCGGGACGTTAGGGTTTGATGAGCAGTTCTTC. Protein: CASSPGTLGFDEQFF.

The V call is TRBV30, the J call TRBJ2-3; no clear D gene. Trimming left V 6 bases short and J 1 base short, with 11 bases between. CDR1 GTSNPN and CDR2 SVGIG come from the germline V gene (reference sequence). The CDR3 has 13 residues. Here the CDR3 DNA reads TGTGCCTGTGACACCCGACGCACAGATACGCAGTATTTT. It is translated as CACDTRRTDTQYF.

The chain has TRBV30 and TRBJ2-7; 11 nucleotides line up with TRBD2. Germline V gene sequence: CDR1 GTSNPN, CDR2 SVGIG (reference sequence). After removal of 4 bases from V and 6 bases from J, the junction contained 5 bases not matched to a gene. The CDR3 runs 13 residues. The CDR3 bases are TGTGCCTGGACTAGCGGGAGGCGAGGCGAGCAGTACTTC. This codes for CAWTSGRRGEQYF. Full variable domain (missing parts from reference TRBV30 and TRBJ2-7): SQTIHQWPATLVQPVGSPLSLECTVEGTSNPNLYWYRQAAGRGLQLLFYSVGIGQISSEVPQNLSASRPQDRQFILSSKKLLLSDSGFYLCAWTSGRRGEQYFGPGTRLTVT.

This clone was detected only once. The chain uses TRBV2 and TRBJ1-2; TRBD1 is a possible D gene (6 bases). Germline assignment: CDR1 SNHLY and CDR2 FYNNEI. The CDR3 contains 16 residues. Trimming stripped 2 bases from V and 3 bases from J, with 16 bases between. The CDR3 loop is CASSEIGRQEDYGYTF. For the CDR3, the DNA is TGTGCCAGCAGTGAAATTGGGAGACAGGAGGACTATGGCTACACCTTC.

The genes are TRBV11-3 and TRBJ2-1, with D uncertain. The CDR3 is 11 amino acids. Germline V gene data show CDR1 as SGHNT and CDR2 as YENEEA. With 1 base removed from V and 9 bases from J, the gap between germline ends came to 4 bases. The CDR3 DNA sequence: TGTGCCAGCAGCTTAGGGGGTGAGCAGTTCTTC. Translation: CASSLGGEQFF. Supplemented by reference TRBV11-3 and TRBJ2-1, the full variable domain reads EAGVVQSPRYKIIEKKQPVAFWCNPISGHNTLYWYLQNLGQGPELLIRYENEEAVDDSQLPKDRFSAERLKGVDSTLKIQPAELGDSAVYLCASSLGGEQFFGPGTRLTVL.

The rearrangement uses TRBV19 and TRBJ1-1, with 9 bases identical to TRBD1. Trimming at V came to 3 bases and at J to 8 bases, leaving 7 bases not matched to a gene. Per the germline V gene, CDR1 is LNHDA and CDR2 is SQIVND (reference sequence). This CDR3 has 14 residues. The CDR3 DNA sequence: TGTGCCAGTAGTATCATGGGACAGGGTCGGGAAGCTTTCTTT. It codes for CASSIMGQGREAFF.

The chain carries TRBV12-5 and TRBJ1-1; no reliable D call. Germline values: CDR1 LGHNT, CDR2 FRNRAP. This CDR3 has 16 residues. The ends were cut back, 7 bases at V and 0 bases at J, with 18 bases in the middle. CDR3 bases: TGTGCTAGTGACCTAGACGGAACTAGCATGAACACTGAAGCTTTCTTT. Its translation is CASDLDGTSMNTEAFF.

The chain carries TRBV12-3 or TRBV12-4 and TRBJ2-1; D may be TRBD2 (5 bases). Trimming removed 8 bases at V and 3 bases at J, with 8 bases between. The CDR3 sequence is 12 residues long. CDR3 region: CASGGSYNEQFF. The CDR3 region has the DNA TGTGCCAGCGGAGGCAGCTACAATGAGCAGTTCTTC.

The rearrangement links TRBV5-1 to TRBJ2-1, with D perhaps assigned TRBD1 or TRBD2 (5 bases each). CDR1 is SGHRS and CDR2 is YFSETQ in the germline V gene. The CDR3 covers 14 residues. V was cut by 7 bases and J by 12 bases, with 23 bases left in between. The CDR3 DNA follows: TGCGCCAGCGGATCCGGGACGTCCAGAGTAGGGCAGTTCTTC. As protein: CASGSGTSRVGQFF.

This chain joins TRBV29-1 and TRBJ1-1; 9 positions match TRBD1. Germline values: CDR1 SQVTM, CDR2 ANQGSEA. CDR3 length equals 11 residues. With V trimmed by 3 bases and J by 7 bases, 0 bases remained unmatched. DNA of the CDR3: TGCAGCGTTGAGGGACAGGGTGAAGCTTTCTTT. It yields the protein CSVEGQGEAFF.

This chain joins TRBV12-3 or TRBV12-4 and TRBJ2-7; 9 bases match TRBD2. This CDR3 comprises 13 residues. V lost 5 bases, J lost 6 bases, and 5 bases stayed unmatched. The DNA for the CDR3 is TGTGCCAGCAGTCCGGGACTAGCCCGCGAGCAGTACTTC. Amino acid sequence: CASSPGLAREQYF.

The rearrangement links TRBV5-1 to TRBJ1-2; D remains unclear. The V gene's germline CDR1 is SGHRS and CDR2 YFSETQ. Trimming took off 2 bases at V and 2 bases at J, with 7 bases between the two ends. CDR3 length: 13 residues. The CDR3 DNA is TGCGCCAGCAGCTTCTCGGTGAACTATGGCTACACCTTC. Translating it yields CASSFSVNYGYTF.

The chain uses TRBV25-1 and TRBJ1-1; weak D call: TRBD1 (6 bases). Germline CDR1 is MGHDK and CDR2 is SYGVNS. The germline V and J ends were trimmed by 4 bases and 0 bases, with 18 bases remaining between them. The CDR3 covers 17 residues. This chain's CDR3 is CASSVLGGRDVNTEAFF. CDR3 bases: TGTGCCAGCAGTGTCCTGGGGGGCAGGGACGTGAACACTGAAGCTTTCTTT.

The chain employs TRBV28 and TRBJ2-7, with a possible D match to TRBD1 (5 bases). The CDR3 has 15 residues. CDR1 is MDHEN, CDR2 SYDVKM, per germline. The V and J ends lost 4 bases and 4 bases respectively, with 17 bases between them. The DNA of the CDR3 is TGTGCCAGCAGTTCTCCCCCCAGGGCGCGGTACGAGCAGTACTTC. Translation: CASSSPPRARYEQYF.

This clone was observed a single time. CDR3 DNA sequence: TGCAGCGTTGCCGGGGATCCCTACGAGCAGTACTTC. Protein: CSVAGDPYEQYF. V is TRBV29-1 and J is TRBJ2-7, with D maybe TRBD2 (5 bases). Germline CDR1 SQVTM, CDR2 ANQGSEA. This CDR3 has 12 amino acids. The V and J ends lost 4 bases and 2 bases respectively, with 9 bases between them.

The rearrangement uses TRBV27 and TRBJ1-1; D unclear. V was trimmed by 2 bases and J by 4 bases, leaving 8 bases between them. The CDR3 sequence is 13 residues long. The germline gives CDR1 MNHEY, CDR2 SMNVEV (reference sequence). Written as DNA, the CDR3 is TGTGCCAGCAGTTTAGCCGTGACCACTGAAGCTTTCTTT. Translating it yields CASSLAVTTEAFF.

The chain joins TRBV11-2 to TRBJ1-1; TRBD1 aligns across 7 bases. There are 13 residues in the CDR3. J lost 10 bases, V lost 3 bases, and 8 bases had no gene match. Germline CDR1 reads SGHAT; CDR2 reads FQNNGV. The CDR3 DNA follows: TGTGCCAGCAGCTTTGGAGGGGGCGGAGGAGCTTTCTTT. Translation: CASSFGGGGGAFF. The entire variable domain, with the rest obtained from reference TRBV11-2 and TRBJ1-1, is as follows: EAGVAQSPRYKIIEKRQSVAFWCNPISGHATLYWYQQILGQGPKLLIQFQNNGVVDDSQLPKDRFSAERLKGVDSTLKIQPAKLEDSAVYLCASSFGGGGGAFFGQGTRLTVV.

This clone was observed once. The chain couples TRBV24-1 to TRBJ1-5; maybe TRBD1 (5 bases). CDR1 and CDR2 from the germline V gene are KGHDR and SFDVKD. This CDR3 has 13 residues. V shed 2 bases and J shed 7 bases, with 8 bases lying between them. CDR3 coding DNA: TGTGCCACCAGTGATTCCGACAGACAGCCCCAGCATTTT. Protein product: CATSDSDRQPQHF.

V and J are TRBV4-3 and TRBJ2-5; a weak D match, TRBD2 (6 bases). The CDR3 loop spans 13 amino acids. Trimming took 8 bases from V and 9 from J, leaving 19 bases between them. The germline CDR1 and CDR2 sequences are LGHNA and YSLEER. The CDR3 nucleotides are TGCGCCAGCTACCCTAACCGGGGGAAGGCCCAGTACTTC. Protein sequence: CASYPNRGKAQYF.

V usage is TRBV30 and J usage is TRBJ1-2, with D perhaps TRBD1 (5 bases). V was pared by 3 bases and J by 3 bases, with 14 bases between. The germline V gene has CDR1 GTSNPN and CDR2 SVGIG (reference sequence). CDR3 size: 14 residues. The CDR3 spells CAWSPPGGDYGYTF. CDR3 sequence (DNA): TGTGCCTGGAGCCCTCCGGGGGGAGACTATGGCTACACCTTC.